The 7 T cell receptor beta chains presented below share a single source sample, sequenced in a study of CXCR3-negative and CXCR3-positive naive CD8 T cells. UMI labels and 5' RACE were used to prepare the TRB cDNA libraries. Following a re-call of the 5' RACE reads, TCRdb has one entry per CDR3 protein and lacks DNA. The table for this sample gives about 43,000 distinct CDR3 sequences. The sample comprised memory CD8+ T cells from blood. Source of these receptors: a human donor in good health. Some clones in this sample may be carry-over from other donors' samples.

This chain joins TRBV7-9 and TRBJ2-3; the TRBD1 assignment by TCRdb is unverifiable without DNA. Germline CDR1 is SEHNR and CDR2 is FQNEAQ (reference sequence). The CDR3 length is 14 residues. CDR3 loop: CASSLETGTDTQYF.

CDR3 protein: CASSLSQGYTEAFF. The rearrangement joins TRBV5-8 to TRBJ1-1; absent DNA, TCRdb's TRBD1 call cannot be checked. The length of the CDR3 is 14 residues. CDR1 is SGHTS and CDR2 is YDEGEE in the germline V gene.

This chain links TRBV12-3 or TRBV12-4 with TRBJ1-1; TCRdb returns TRBD1, unconfirmable since there is no DNA. This CDR3 region has 16 residues. CDR3 protein: CASSLGQGELNTEAFF.

The J gene is TRBJ2-1, the V gene TRBV25-1; TCRdb's assignment of TRBD2 cannot be checked, as there is no DNA. The germline gives CDR1 MGHDK, CDR2 SYGVNS. This CDR3 has 14 amino acids. CDR3 in amino acids: CASSDGGVYNEQFF.

The chain recombines TRBV6-6 with TRBJ1-5; the TCRdb D gene call, TRBD1, has no DNA to confirm it. Germline V gene sequence: CDR1 MNHNY, CDR2 SVGAGI (reference sequence). The CDR3 has 14 amino acids. The CDR3 loop reads CASSVTGVNQPQHF.

V gene TRBV7-3 combines with J gene TRBJ2-7; as DNA is missing, the TRBD1 call by TCRdb cannot be tested. The CDR3 sequence is 13 residues long. CDR1 is SGHTA and CDR2 is FQGTGA in the germline V gene. The CDR3 loop is CASSSWDSYEQYF.

This clonotype is classed as medium-sized by frequency. The genes are TRBV28 and TRBJ1-5; TCRdb returns TRBD1, unconfirmable since there is no DNA. This CDR3 is 15 amino acids long. Looked up from germline, CDR1 is MDHEN and CDR2 is SYDVKM. CDR3 amino acids: CASSTSRQANQPQHF.